This record covers a single T cell receptor beta chain. Germline CDR1 reads DFQATT; CDR2 reads SNEGSKA (reference sequence). CDR3 length: 13 amino acids. The germline V and J ends were trimmed by 3 bases and 3 bases, with 9 bases remaining between them. Original processing methods: Estimated nucleated cell counts came from reference gene primer amplification. Repertoires were generated with immunoSEQ multiplex PCR, while TCRdb's copy carries only in-frame clones and drops some. The DNA gave D and trimming, while V, J and clone size come from that table. Of around 260,000 clones in the sample, 84% are singletons; the top ten hold around 14%. Followed over time, Seattle patients had been enrolled while infection was active. This specimen belongs to a study of blood T cell repertoires in COVID-19. Turning to the study itself: Specimens from acute and convalescent COVID-19 originated in the United States, Italy and Spain. Sample material is recorded as cDNA or gDNA derived from T cells, B-cell-depleted T cells, or PBMCs.

The chain is built from TRBV20-1 and TRBJ1-5; a possible D gene is TRBD1 (5 bases). The origin of this receptor is a person aged 70 to 85 with COVID-19, enrolled during active disease. Sequenced material: peripheral blood. The DNA of the CDR3 is TGCAGTGCTAGTCGGGGGTCCAATCAGCCCCAGCATTTT. This gives the protein CSASRGSNQPQHF.